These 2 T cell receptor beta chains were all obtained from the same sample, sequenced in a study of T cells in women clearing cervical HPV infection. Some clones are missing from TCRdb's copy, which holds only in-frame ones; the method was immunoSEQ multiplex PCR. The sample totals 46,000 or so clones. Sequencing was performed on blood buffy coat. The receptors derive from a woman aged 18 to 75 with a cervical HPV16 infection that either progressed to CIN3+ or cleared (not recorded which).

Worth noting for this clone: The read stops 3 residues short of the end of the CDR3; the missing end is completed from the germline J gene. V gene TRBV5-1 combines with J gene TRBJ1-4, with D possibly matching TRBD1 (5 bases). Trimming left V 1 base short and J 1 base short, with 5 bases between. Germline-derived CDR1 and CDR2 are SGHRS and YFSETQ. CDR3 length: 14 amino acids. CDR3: CASSLQGTNEKLFF. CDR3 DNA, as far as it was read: TGCGCCAGCAGCTTGCAGGGAACTAATGAAAAA.

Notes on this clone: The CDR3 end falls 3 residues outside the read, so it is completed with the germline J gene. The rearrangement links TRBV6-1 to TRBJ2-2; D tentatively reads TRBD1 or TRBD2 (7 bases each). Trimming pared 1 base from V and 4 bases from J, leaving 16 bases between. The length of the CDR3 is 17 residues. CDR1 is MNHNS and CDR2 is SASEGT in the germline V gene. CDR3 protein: CASSEGGGGSSTGELFF. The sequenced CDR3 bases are TGTGCCAGCAGTGAAGGGGGAGGGGGCAGCAGCACCGGGGAG.